This passage covers 20 T cell receptor beta chains from one sample sequenced in a study of Graves' ophthalmopathy and Graves' hyperthyroidism. Amplification from RNA transcripts yielded the TCR beta CDR3 regions. RT-PCR with HTBI primers came first, then second-round multiplex PCR. TCRdb recomputed calls from the multiplex PCR reads with MiXCR, one row per CDR3 protein. The sample lists roughly 500,000 distinct CDR3 sequences, approximately 14% occurring once. Sequenced input: blood. These receptors all come from a woman aged 30 to 39 with Graves' ophthalmopathy.

This clonotype was detected many times. The chain has TRBV4-2 and TRBJ2-1; 10 bases fit TRBD2. Germline CDR1 and CDR2: LGHNA and YNFKEQ. This CDR3 has 16 amino acids. With V trimmed by 0 bases and J by 1 base, 0 bases remained unmatched. As DNA, the CDR3 is TGTGCCAGCAGCCAAGAGACTAGCGGGTCCTACAATGAGCAGTTCTTC. It specifies CASSQETSGSYNEQFF.

There are many counts of this clonotype. V usage is TRBV10-3 and J usage is TRBJ1-2; D not certain. The CDR3 sequence is 12 residues long. The germline V gene encodes CDR1 ENHRY and CDR2 SYGVKD. V lost 0 bases and J 3 bases, leaving 2 bases between the germline ends. CDR3 coding DNA: TGTGCCATCAGTGAGTCGGACTATGGCTACACCTTC. Protein product: CAISESDYGYTF.

In this sample, this clonotype turned up many times. The gene calls are TRBV7-9 and TRBJ2-5; D remains unclear. CDR3 size: 14 residues. V lost 2 bases and J lost 5, with 12 bases in between. The germline V gene has CDR1 SEHNR and CDR2 FQNEAQ (reference sequence). The CDR3 nucleotides read TGTGCCAGCAGCTTAAGTGGCGTCGGGGAGACCCAGTACTTC. Its protein product is CASSLSGVGETQYF.

This clonotype was recorded at least ten times. V is TRBV6-5 and J is TRBJ1-2; the D gene is possibly TRBD1 (6 bases). The CDR3 runs to 16 residues. The germline V and J ends were trimmed by 2 bases and 4 bases, with 17 bases remaining between them. CDR1 is MNHEY, CDR2 SVGAGI, per germline. The CDR3 DNA reads TGTGCCAGCAGTTACACTACTCGACAGGTTCCCTATGGCTACACCTTC. Translating gives CASSYTTRQVPYGYTF.

The table lists this clonotype with many counts. The rearrangement uses TRBV20-1 and TRBJ2-5, with 11 nucleotides matching TRBD1. Germline loops: CDR1 DFQATT, CDR2 SNEGSKA (reference sequence). The CDR3 consists of 13 residues. The V gene end was trimmed by 6 bases and the J gene end by 7 bases; junction bases not matched to a gene: 7. The CDR3 DNA reads as TGCAGTGCGGCGGACAGGGGGCAGGGGACCCAGTACTTC. Protein product: CSAADRGQGTQYF.

This clonotype was found many times. The V gene is TRBV12-3 or TRBV12-4, the J gene TRBJ1-5, with TRBD1 as a possible D gene (6 bases). CDR3 length: 13 residues. V lost 5 bases and J lost 5, with 10 bases in between. CDR3: CASSRTDDQPQHF. CDR3 bases: TGTGCCAGCAGTAGGACAGATGATCAGCCCCAGCATTTT.

As for this clonotype: This may arise from a read error, as a much more abundant clone is one base away. The J gene is TRBJ2-5, the V gene TRBV6-1; D gene ambiguous. CDR1 and CDR2 from the germline V gene are MNHNS and SASEGT. CDR3 size: 13 residues. DNA of the CDR3: TGTGCCAGCAGTGGTTGGTCCCAAGAGACCCGGTACTTC. Its protein is CASSGWSQETRYF.

The chain uses TRBV6-2 or TRBV6-3 and TRBJ2-7; a possible D gene is TRBD2 (5 bases). The CDR3 covers 13 residues. The V gene lost 8 bases and the J gene lost 3 bases, with 14 bases spanning the gap. Germline CDR1 is MNHEY and CDR2 is SVGEGT. The chain's CDR3 is CASATEEVYEQYF. DNA for the CDR3: TGTGCCAGCGCCACCGAGGAGGTCTACGAGCAGTACTTC.

This rearrangement joins TRBV30 to TRBJ1-1, with 10 bases matching TRBD1. The CDR3 sequence is 12 residues long. Trimming took 8 bases from V and 5 from J; bases not matched to a gene: 5. Germline V gene data show CDR1 as GTSNPN and CDR2 as SVGIG (reference sequence). The CDR3 bases are TGTGCCGGGGGACAGGGGTCGACTGAAGCTTTCTTT. This gives the protein CAGGQGSTEAFF. Variable domain in full (rest from reference TRBV30 and TRBJ1-1): SQTIHQWPATLVQPVGSPLSLECTVEGTSNPNLYWYRQAAGRGLQLLFYSVGIGQISSEVPQNLSASRPQDRQFILSSKKLLLSDSGFYLCAGGQGSTEAFFGQGTRLTVV.

The V and J genes are TRBV28 and TRBJ1-2, with 8 positions matching TRBD1. The CDR3 sequence is 13 residues long. V lost 10 bases to trimming and J lost 3 bases; unmatched junction nucleotides: 7. Per the germline V gene, CDR1 is MDHEN and CDR2 is SYDVKM. The CDR3 region has the DNA TGTGCCACCCTCGACAGGGGAGACTATGGCTACACCTTC. Residues: CATLDRGDYGYTF.

This clonotype was seen many times. This sequence joins TRBV28 and TRBJ1-6; D gene uncertain. The CDR3 loop spans 12 amino acids. V was shortened by 1 base and J by 9 bases, with 4 bases between the two germline ends. Germline values: CDR1 MDHEN, CDR2 SYDVKM. In DNA form, the CDR3 reads TGTGCCAGCAGTTTATTGGGTTCACCCCTCCACTTT. Translation: CASSLLGSPLHF.

This clonotype has at least ten counts. This sequence joins TRBV6-5 and TRBJ1-5; D ambiguous. This CDR3 is built from 15 residues. V was shortened by 2 bases and J by 5 bases, with 13 bases between the two germline ends. Germline lookup yields CDR1 MNHEY and CDR2 SVGAGI. Here the CDR3 DNA reads TGTGCCAGCAGTTACCTGGGTAAGGTAGATCAGCCCCAGCATTTT. It is translated as CASSYLGKVDQPQHF.

This clonotype was seen repeatedly, ten times or more. V is TRBV6-1 and J is TRBJ1-5; TRBD1 is a possible D gene (5 bases). Deletions cut 6 bases from V and 4 bases from J, with 19 bases between. The length of the CDR3 is 16 residues. Germline assignment: CDR1 MNHNS and CDR2 SASEGT. CDR3 loop: CASSPSGRGENQPQHF. For the CDR3, the DNA is TGTGCCAGCAGCCCTTCTGGGAGGGGCGAGAATCAGCCCCAGCATTTT.

Ten or more counts support this clonotype. The genes are TRBV28 and TRBJ1-5, with D maybe TRBD1 (5 bases). Between the trimmed V and J ends, which lost 6 bases and 9 bases, there was a span of 18 bases. CDR1 and CDR2 (germline): MDHEN, SYDVKM. The CDR3 covers 14 residues. The CDR3 spells CASSITQGGSPQHF. Here the CDR3 DNA reads TGTGCCAGCAGCATAACCCAGGGAGGTTCGCCCCAGCATTTT.

This clonotype was seen repeatedly, ten times or more. The gene calls are TRBV11-2 and TRBJ2-5, with 8 bases aligning to TRBD2. With V trimmed by 0 bases and J by 5 bases, 5 bases remained unmatched. Germline CDR1 SGHAT, CDR2 FQNNGV. The CDR3 contains 15 residues. DNA for the CDR3: TGTGCCAGCAGCTTAGAATTAAGCGGGAGTGAGACCCAGTACTTC. Its translation: CASSLELSGSETQYF.

This clonotype occurred a few times. V gene TRBV28 combines with J gene TRBJ1-1; 10 positions match TRBD1. The germline V gene has CDR1 MDHEN and CDR2 SYDVKM. The J segment lost 0 bases and the V segment lost 5 bases, leaving 9 bases of the junction unmatched. The CDR3 extends over 17 amino acids. The CDR3 nucleotides are TGTGCCAGCAGTCTCTTGGGACAGGGGTTTGTGAACACTGAAGCTTTCTTT. Its translation is CASSLLGQGFVNTEAFF. Looking up the rest from reference TRBV28 and TRBJ1-1 gives the full variable domain: DVKVTQSSRYLVKRTGEKVFLECVQDMDHENMFWYRQDPGLGLRLIYFSYDVKMKEKGDIPEGYSVSREKKERFSLILESASTNQTSMYLCASSLLGQGFVNTEAFFGQGTRLTVV.

CDR3 in amino acids: CSAPPGQFYTEAFF. The CDR3 DNA reads TGCAGTGCCCCTCCGGGACAGTTTTACACTGAAGCTTTCTTT. The chain couples TRBV20-1 to TRBJ1-1; 7 bases match TRBD1. Germline-derived CDR1 and CDR2 are DFQATT and SNEGSKA (reference sequence). The CDR3 length is 14 residues. Trimming cost V 6 bases and J 3 bases; bases outside gene matches: 10.

The V and J genes are TRBV6-5 and TRBJ2-2, with D hard to call. This CDR3 region has 13 residues. The V gene lost 4 bases and the J gene lost 3 bases, with 6 bases spanning the gap. The germline V gene has CDR1 MNHEY and CDR2 SVGAGI. CDR3 sequence: CASSFQYTGELFF. In DNA form, the CDR3 reads TGTGCCAGCAGTTTTCAGTACACCGGGGAGCTGTTTTTT.

This clonotype has at least ten counts. V usage is TRBV6-1 and J usage is TRBJ1-5; 9 bases fit TRBD1. The CDR3 runs 17 residues. From germline, CDR1 is MNHNS and CDR2 SASEGT. J lost 0 bases, V lost 3 bases, and 6 bases had no gene match. The CDR3 DNA sequence: TGTGCCAGCAGTGAGGACAGGGGACGAGTTAGCAATCAGCCCCAGCATTTT. It codes for CASSEDRGRVSNQPQHF.

This clonotype was picked up many times. The genes are TRBV6-1 and TRBJ2-7, with TRBD2 as a possible D gene (5 bases). CDR3 size: 13 residues. Trimming removed 11 bases at V and 2 bases at J, with 16 bases between. Germline V gives CDR1 MNHNS, CDR2 SASEGT. This chain's CDR3 is CAGQYSGTYEQYF. For the CDR3, the DNA is TGTGCCGGCCAATACAGCGGAACCTACGAGCAGTACTTC.